This T cell receptor (beta chain) was identified in a study of cytomegalovirus exposure and HLA in healthy donors. Study-wide results and limits: By a later analysis, the bulk of CMV-associated TCR beta chains appeared HLA-restricted. When the data were analyzed later, several of the most significant clusters appeared to be linked to common viral pathogens. Previously analyzed data showed that most TCR beta V segments were productive at a frequency of about 87% or about 30%.

Of note for this clone: The antigen is not known.

PCR employed 60 Vbeta and 13 Jbeta primers. The assay was immunoSEQ multiplex PCR, and TCRdb's table has in-frame clones only and misses some. Among about 110,000 clones listed, 70% to 85% were seen once. This TCR came from a man aged 60 to 69 in good health and CMV-seronegative. The specimen was PBMCs.

CDR3 residues: CASSDGGLWYGYTF. The CDR3 DNA follows: TGTGCCAGCAGTGACGGGGGGCTGTGGTATGGCTACACCTTC. The chain uses TRBV6-1 and TRBJ1-2; weak D call: TRBD1 (6 bases). Germline V gene lookup returns CDR1 MNHNS and CDR2 SASEGT. CDR3 size: 14 residues. V was cut by 3 bases and J by 5 bases, with 13 bases left in between.